This T cell receptor (beta chain) derives from a study of blood T cell repertoires in COVID-19. The CDR3 totals 13 residues. From germline, CDR1 is SGHDN and CDR2 FVKESK. Trimming left V 4 bases short and J 2 bases short, with 8 bases between. Sequenced by immunoSEQ multiplex PCR; TCRdb stores in-frame clones only, minus some. Of under 500,000 clones listed, 75% to 90% were seen once; the top ten hold around 4.5%. Sample: peripheral blood. This receptor was obtained from a woman aged 25-40 years with acute or convalescent COVID-19. V and J are TRBV14 and TRBJ1-1; D uncertain. The CDR3 DNA sequence: TGTGCCAGCAGCCCCTCAGTTAACACTGAAGCTTTCTTT. It yields the protein CASSPSVNTEAFF.